The next 9 T cell receptor beta chains were all read from a single sample in a study of shared clonotypes between healthy human individuals. TCRdb keeps only in-frame clones here, not all; method: immunoSEQ multiplex PCR. The sample records 2 million to 2.5 million clones, 93% being singletons. Sequences were obtained from naive CD4+ T cells from PBMCs. Subset denoted: CD45RA+ positively selected. These receptors all stem from a man younger than 30 in good health. Some clones in this sample may be carry-over from other donors' samples.

The chain couples TRBV12-5 to TRBJ2-7; TRBD1 might be the D (5 bases). The CDR3 loop spans 16 amino acids. CDR1 and CDR2 from the germline V gene are LGHNT and FRNRAP. V lost 1 base and J lost 2, with 15 bases in between. CDR3 region: CASGLALGPGPYEQYF. The CDR3 nucleotides are TGTGCTAGTGGTTTGGCCCTAGGGCCAGGGCCCTACGAGCAGTACTTC.

The chain's CDR3 is CASRDISQNTEAFF. The CDR3 coding sequence is TGTGCCAGCAGGGACATCTCCCAGAACACTGAAGCTTTCTTT. The V call is TRBV2, the J call TRBJ1-1; TRBD1 is a possible D gene (5 bases). CDR1 is SNHLY, CDR2 FYNNEI, per germline. CDR3 size: 14 residues. Trimming removed 6 bases from V and 1 base from J, with 12 bases in between.

The CDR3: CATSREGLAGVNEQFF. The CDR3 DNA reads TGTGCCACCAGCAGAGAGGGACTAGCGGGGGTCAATGAGCAGTTCTTC. The genes are TRBV15 and TRBJ2-1, with 14 bases that match TRBD2. The CDR3 contains 16 residues. From germline, CDR1 is LNHNV and CDR2 YYDKDF (reference sequence). The trim removed 0 bases at V and 6 bases at J, leaving 1 base unmatched.

The chain links TRBV6-6 to TRBJ2-5; perhaps TRBD1 as D (6 bases). The CDR3 sequence is 14 residues long. Germline CDR1 reads MNHNY; CDR2 reads SVGAGI (reference sequence). V lost 6 bases and J lost 1, with 12 bases in between. CDR3 amino acids: CASRDGGPQETQYF. The CDR3, as DNA: TGTGCCAGCAGGGATGGGGGCCCCCAAGAGACCCAGTACTTC.

The chain carries TRBV5-1 and TRBJ1-1; D is ambiguous. Per germline, CDR1 SGHRS and CDR2 YFSETQ. V was shortened by 3 bases and J by 2 bases, with 5 bases between the two germline ends. The CDR3 is 12 amino acids. CDR3 sequence (DNA): TGCGCCAGCAGCTACGACAACACTGAAGCTTTCTTT. Translation gives CASSYDNTEAFF.

This chain connects TRBV4-1 to TRBJ2-1, with 7 bases fitting TRBD2. With 6 bases clipped from V and 7 bases from J, the junction kept 15 bases outside the gene matches. Germline values: CDR1 MGHRA, CDR2 YSYEKL. This CDR3 has 16 amino acids. CDR3 sequence: CASRLSSGEEWNEQFF. The CDR3 DNA is TGCGCCAGCAGACTATCGAGCGGGGAGGAGTGGAATGAGCAGTTCTTC.

The chain recombines TRBV11-1 with TRBJ2-7; D is unclear. Germline assignment: CDR1 SGHAT and CDR2 FQDESV (reference sequence). Trimming removed 1 base from V and 3 bases from J, with 4 bases in between. The CDR3 contains 12 residues. The CDR3 sequence: CASSLGSYEQYF. Written as DNA, the CDR3 is TGTGCCAGCAGCTTAGGCAGCTACGAGCAGTACTTC.

The V gene is TRBV19, the J gene TRBJ2-1, with D possibly TRBD1 on 7 matching bases. Germline CDR1 reads LNHDA; CDR2 reads SQIVND (reference sequence). The length of the CDR3 is 15 residues. V gave up 9 bases and J gave up 7 bases, with 22 bases separating them. CDR3 protein: CASADRRGLLNEQFF. The CDR3 region has the DNA TGTGCCAGCGCCGACCGGAGGGGGCTTCTGAATGAGCAGTTCTTC.

V is TRBV5-1 and J is TRBJ2-5; 8 nucleotides align to TRBD1. This CDR3 has 15 amino acids. Per the germline V gene, CDR1 is SGHRS and CDR2 is YFSETQ. The V segment lost 4 bases and the J segment 4 bases; nucleotides outside the gene matches: 9. CDR3 DNA: TGCGCCAGCAGCAAAGGACAGGGTCTCGCAGAGACCCAGTACTTC. Protein: CASSKGQGLAETQYF.